The clone carrying this T cell receptor (beta chain) has just a few counts. This sample was taken from a study of cytomegalovirus exposure and HLA in healthy donors. The ends were cut back, 4 bases at V and 2 bases at J, with 9 bases in the middle. CDR1 and CDR2 (germline): MDHEN, SYDVKM. This CDR3 spans 14 amino acids. Primers included in the PCR were 60 Vbeta and 13 Jbeta primers. TCRdb's table, derived via immunoSEQ multiplex PCR, lists solely in-frame clones and lacks some. This table holds about 120,000 clones, 60% to 70% found once. This chain uses TRBV28 with TRBJ1-5; weak D call: TRBD1 (5 bases). The TCR comes from a woman aged 40-49 years in good health and CMV-seropositive. The sample comprised PBMCs. The CDR3 loop reads CASSSGLGNQPQHF. For the CDR3, the DNA is TGTGCCAGCAGTTCAGGGTTGGGCAATCAGCCCCAGCATTTT.